The T cell receptor beta chain described here comes from a study of cytomegalovirus exposure and HLA in healthy donors. CDR1 and CDR2 from the germline V gene are MNHEY and SMNVEV (reference sequence). The CDR3 is made up of 14 amino acids. The trim removed 5 bases at V and 6 bases at J, leaving 7 bases unmatched. Only in-frame clones appear in the TCRdb table, and some are missing; sequencing was by immunoSEQ multiplex PCR. Among roughly 100,000 clones listed, around 87% were seen once. The chain carries TRBV27 and TRBJ1-5, with 7 positions matching TRBD1. The source of this sequence is a woman in her late teens or twenties in good health and CMV-seropositive. Sample: PBMCs. CDR3 protein: CASSHRGVGQPQHF. CDR3 coding DNA: TGTGCCAGCAGTCACAGGGGAGTCGGTCAGCCCCAGCATTTT.